The next 20 T cell receptor beta chains were all read from a single sample in a study of shared clonotypes between healthy human individuals. TCRdb's table, derived via immunoSEQ multiplex PCR, lists solely in-frame clones and lacks some. Found here are 2 million to 2.5 million clones, roughly 93% of them singletons; the top ten hold approximately 0.37%. Sequenced input: naive CD4+ T cells from PBMCs. The subset was: CD45RA+ positively selected. These receptors all come from a man between 18 and 29 years old in good health. Some clones in this sample may be carry-over from other donors' samples.

The chain employs TRBV7-2 and TRBJ2-7; perhaps TRBD2 as D (5 bases). Germline-derived CDR1 and CDR2 are SGHTA and FQGNSA. V shed 1 base and J shed 3 bases, with 13 bases lying between them. The CDR3 loop spans 15 amino acids. This CDR3 is CASSLGAWRSYEQYF. The DNA of the CDR3 is TGTGCCAGCAGCTTAGGGGCCTGGAGGAGCTACGAGCAGTACTTC.

The CDR3 region is CASKKWASGSYEQYF. CDR3 DNA: TGTGCCAGCAAAAAATGGGCTAGCGGGAGCTACGAGCAGTACTTC. V and J are TRBV28 and TRBJ2-7; 10 bases fit TRBD2. Germline-derived CDR1 and CDR2 are MDHEN and SYDVKM. The V gene end was trimmed by 7 bases and the J gene end by 3 bases; junction bases not matched to a gene: 9. The CDR3 loop spans 15 amino acids.

The chain couples TRBV6-1 to TRBJ2-5, with D unresolved. The V and J ends lost 4 bases and 0 bases respectively, with 9 bases between them. Germline CDR1 MNHNS, CDR2 SASEGT. The CDR3 loop spans 14 amino acids. The CDR3 reads CASSALRNQETQYF. DNA for the CDR3: TGTGCCAGCAGTGCTTTGAGGAACCAAGAGACCCAGTACTTC.

This chain uses TRBV6-5 with TRBJ2-5; a weak D match, TRBD1 (5 bases). The ends were cut back, 4 bases at V and 1 base at J, with 16 bases in the middle. CDR1 is MNHEY, CDR2 SVGAGI, per germline. This CDR3 spans 16 amino acids. In DNA, the CDR3 is TGTGCCAGCAGTTCCCATTCGCAGGGCCGCCAAGAGACCCAGTACTTC. It is translated as CASSSHSQGRQETQYF.

The chain joins TRBV27 to TRBJ2-1, with TRBD1 identical over 10 bases. The CDR3 runs to 16 residues. The V and J ends lost 6 bases and 4 bases, in that order; junction bases with no gene match: 9. In germline, CDR1 is MNHEY, CDR2 SMNVEV (reference sequence). The CDR3 sequence is CASRKAGTGAYNEQFF. Here the CDR3 DNA reads TGTGCCAGCAGAAAGGCCGGGACAGGGGCGTACAATGAGCAGTTCTTC.

This sequence joins TRBV27 and TRBJ2-1; the D is unclear. The CDR3 totals 16 residues. Germline assignment: CDR1 MNHEY and CDR2 SMNVEV (reference sequence). The ends were cut back, 5 bases at V and 3 bases at J, with 17 bases in the middle. For the CDR3, the DNA is TGTGCCAGCAGTCCAATTCGACGGGTAGACTACAATGAGCAGTTCTTC. It encodes CASSPIRRVDYNEQFF.

The V and J genes are TRBV2 and TRBJ1-1; possible D gene TRBD1, 5 bases. Trimming removed 3 bases at V and 10 bases at J, with 12 bases between. The CDR3 is 12 residues long. CDR1 and CDR2 (germline): SNHLY, FYNNEI. The CDR3 sequence: CASSDPREGAFF. The CDR3 DNA sequence: TGTGCCAGCAGTGACCCCAGGGAGGGAGCTTTCTTT. Full variable domain (outside the CDR3, taken from reference TRBV2 and TRBJ1-1): EPEVTQTPSHQVTQMGQEVILRCVPISNHLYFYWYRQILGQKVEFLVSFYNNEISEKSEIFDDQFSVERPDGSNFTLKIRSTKLEDSAMYFCASSDPREGAFFGQGTRLTVV.

This clone has a single count. This chain connects TRBV19 to TRBJ2-2; D ambiguous. Trimming cost V 6 bases and J 6 bases, with 8 bases left between them. CDR3 length: 12 amino acids. Germline assignment: CDR1 LNHDA and CDR2 SQIVND (reference sequence). The CDR3 region has the DNA TGTGCCAGTAGCCAGAAGGCCGGGGAGCTGTTTTTT. Amino acid sequence: CASSQKAGELFF.

J is TRBJ2-4 and V is TRBV18; 9 nucleotides line up with TRBD1. With 4 bases clipped from V and 4 bases from J, the junction kept 8 bases outside the gene matches. This CDR3 comprises 16 residues. CDR1 is KGHSH, CDR2 LQKENI, per germline. The CDR3 spells CASSLISGTGKNIQYF. The CDR3 nucleotides are TGTGCCAGCTCACTAATCTCCGGGACAGGGAAAAACATTCAGTACTTC. Drawing the rest from reference TRBV18 and TRBJ2-4, the complete variable domain is NAGVMQNPRHLVRRRGQEARLRCSPMKGHSHVYWYRQLPEEGLKFMVYLQKENIIDESGMPKERFSAEFPKEGPSILRIQQVVRGDSAAYFCASSLISGTGKNIQYFGAGTRLSVL.

This clone was recorded only once. The rearrangement links TRBV5-1 to TRBJ2-1; no firm D call. The CDR3 totals 12 residues. Germline V CDR1 and CDR2: SGHRS, YFSETQ. Trimming took off 1 base at V and 7 bases at J, with 6 bases between the two ends. The CDR3 bases are TGCGCCAGCAGCTTGTCGTCTAATGAGCAGTTCTTC. It translates to CASSLSSNEQFF. The whole variable domain, remainder taken from reference TRBV5-1 and TRBJ2-1, is KAGVTQTPRYLIKTRGQQVTLSCSPISGHRSVSWYQQTPGQGLQFLFEYFSETQRNKGNFPGRFSGRQFSNSRSEMNVSTLELGDSALYLCASSLSSNEQFFGPGTRLTVL.

V and J are TRBV6-5 and TRBJ1-4, with 8 bases aligning to TRBD1. Germline assignment: CDR1 MNHEY and CDR2 SVGAGI. This CDR3 has 15 residues. The V gene end was trimmed by 1 base and the J gene end by 5 bases; junction bases not matched to a gene: 3. The CDR3 spells CASSYFGQGNEKLFF. CDR3 nucleotides: TGTGCCAGCAGTTACTTCGGACAGGGAAATGAAAAACTGTTTTTT.

V gene TRBV5-1 combines with J gene TRBJ2-3, with D perhaps assigned TRBD1 or TRBD2 (5 bases each). The germline V gene encodes CDR1 SGHRS and CDR2 YFSETQ. CDR3 length equals 14 residues. V was shortened by 5 bases and J by 3 bases, with 13 bases between the two germline ends. For the CDR3, the DNA is TGCGCCAGCAGACGAGGGGCCCCAACAGATACGCAGTATTTT. Its translation is CASRRGAPTDTQYF.

This clone was seen more than once but under ten times. The chain uses TRBV7-2 and TRBJ1-5; 9 bases are shared with TRBD1. The CDR3 extends over 12 amino acids. The V segment lost 3 bases and the J segment 12 bases; nucleotides outside the gene matches: 3. From germline, CDR1 is SGHTA and CDR2 FQGNSA. Here the CDR3 reads CASSFGTGFQHF. CDR3 DNA sequence: TGTGCCAGCAGCTTCGGGACAGGGTTCCAGCATTTT.

This clone came up once. The chain uses TRBV11-3 and TRBJ2-1, with D possibly being TRBD2 (6 bases). CDR3 length: 12 amino acids. The V end lost 5 bases, the J end lost 6 bases, and 8 bases lay between the germline ends. CDR1 and CDR2 (germline): SGHNT, YENEEA. CDR3 amino acids: CASSKAGNEQFF. CDR3 DNA sequence: TGTGCCAGCAGCAAAGCGGGCAATGAGCAGTTCTTC.

The chain combines TRBV7-2 with TRBJ1-2, with 8 bases fitting TRBD1. This CDR3 comprises 15 residues. The germline V gene encodes CDR1 SGHTA and CDR2 FQGNSA. With 3 bases clipped from V and 3 bases from J, the junction kept 6 bases outside the gene matches. CDR3 DNA: TGTGCCAGCAGCTTCGACAGGGGCCCGTACTATGGCTACACCTTC. Protein: CASSFDRGPYYGYTF.

About this clone: At the DNA level, this CDR3 is encoded by other sequences in the same sample as well. The chain joins TRBV18 to TRBJ1-5; D possibly corresponds to TRBD1 (6 bases). Germline-derived CDR1 and CDR2 are KGHSH and LQKENI. There are 13 residues in the CDR3. The germline V and J ends were trimmed by 3 bases and 5 bases, with 8 bases remaining between them. The CDR3 coding sequence is TGTGCCAGCTCACCGGAGGGGGATCAGCCCCAGCATTTT. Translating gives CASSPEGDQPQHF.

This clone occurred once. This chain connects TRBV28 to TRBJ1-2; perhaps TRBD1 as D (5 bases). The germline V gene encodes CDR1 MDHEN and CDR2 SYDVKM. The CDR3 is made up of 16 amino acids. V lost 2 bases to trimming and J lost 5 bases, with 18 bases between them. The CDR3 reads CASSLTLAGKPYGYTF. The CDR3 DNA sequence: TGTGCCAGCAGTTTAACCCTGGCAGGGAAACCTTATGGCTACACCTTC.

For the CDR3, the DNA is TGTGCCAGTAGTATAGACCTGGGGGAGACCCAGTACTTC. It yields the protein CASSIDLGETQYF. The chain combines TRBV19 with TRBJ2-5; D remains unclear. V was shortened by 0 bases and J by 5 bases, with 7 bases between the two germline ends. Germline V gene lookup returns CDR1 LNHDA and CDR2 SQIVND (reference sequence). This CDR3 region has 13 residues.

Details on this clone: The sample contains more than one DNA sequence encoding this CDR3. The V call is TRBV29-1, the J call TRBJ2-6; D not resolved. The CDR3 has 14 amino acids. The ends were cut back, 3 bases at V and 1 base at J, with 7 bases in the middle. Germline V gene data show CDR1 as SQVTM and CDR2 as ANQGSEA. In DNA form, the CDR3 reads TGCAGCGTTGACGGGCCATCTGGGGCCAACGTCCTGACTTTC. This sequence encodes CSVDGPSGANVLTF.

Turning to this clone: Additional DNA sequences in this sample encode the identical CDR3. The rearrangement joins TRBV29-1 to TRBJ2-1; unclear D gene. The V end lost 6 bases, the J end lost 5 bases, and 11 bases lay between the germline ends. Germline V gene data show CDR1 as SQVTM and CDR2 as ANQGSEA. The CDR3 loop spans 12 amino acids. As DNA, the CDR3 is TGCAGCGTCGACCCCGGTAACAATGAGCAGTTCTTC. This encodes CSVDPGNNEQFF.